The sequence of this T cell receptor (beta chain) was determined in a study of blood T cell repertoires in COVID-19. Study-level information: The analysed material was cDNA or gDNA that came from T cells, B-cell-depleted T cells, or PBMCs.

This clone was recorded only once. Generated by immunoSEQ multiplex PCR, the TCRdb table keeps only in-frame clones and is missing some. Of approximately 240,000 clones in the sample, about 90% were seen once. Assignment of participants to cohorts was predicated upon participant-reported clinical history. This CDR3 contains 12 residues. The germline V and J ends were trimmed by 6 bases and 7 bases, with 13 bases remaining between them. The germline gives CDR1 LGHNT, CDR2 FRNRAP. This TCR derives from a woman aged 25 to 39 with acute COVID-19. The chain couples TRBV12-5 to TRBJ2-7, with D maybe TRBD1 (5 bases). Material for sequencing was PBMCs or T cells enriched from blood (not recorded which). CDR3 sequence: CASGLLPGEQYF. The CDR3 DNA sequence: TGTGCTAGTGGCCTCCTGCCAGGGGAGCAGTACTTC.